The subject of this entry is one T cell receptor (beta chain). The data were taken from a study of blood T cell repertoires in COVID-19. This table comes from immunoSEQ multiplex PCR, and its TCRdb copy is limited to in-frame clones, with some not included. The sample records 250,000 to 300,000 clones, 75% to 90% being singletons. This CDR3 contains 16 residues. Germline V gene sequence: CDR1 MNHEY, CDR2 SVGEGT. Germline trimming cut 2 bases from V and 0 bases from J; bases unmatched to any gene: 6. Sequenced material: peripheral blood. This chain links TRBV6-2 or TRBV6-3 with TRBJ2-7; 8 nucleotides line up with TRBD1. The source is a woman between 55 and 75 years old with acute or convalescent COVID-19. CDR3: CASSYPRDRPSYEQYF. CDR3 DNA sequence: TGTGCCAGCAGTTACCCCCGGGACAGGCCCTCCTACGAGCAGTACTTC.